This T cell receptor beta chain is from a study of T cell responses to AZD1222 COVID-19 vaccine. Measured with immunoSEQ multiplex PCR; TCRdb has only the in-frame clones, and not every one. The table lists approximately 110,000 clones, more than 70% of them singletons, with roughly 4% in the top ten. Findings of the study overall: It was only a handful of AZD1222 recipients who were seropositive at baseline. Of spike-specific TCRs, nearly half reportedly target regions left unmutated in variants. White British ancestry dominated among donors, who included more females, and clonal diversity was possibly underestimated.

On this clone itself: Antigen unknown.

Trimming removed 5 bases from V and 5 bases from J, with 10 bases in between. The CDR3 is made up of 13 amino acids. Germline CDR1 SGHTA, CDR2 FQGNSA. It was second doses at about 4 or about 12 weeks that were pooled. Here the sequenced sample was peripheral blood, taken 28 days after the second AZD1222 dose. The sequence derives from an adult who received the AZD1222 COVID-19 vaccine. The chain carries TRBV7-2 and TRBJ1-5; D possibly corresponds to TRBD1 (6 bases). CDR3 residues: CASSLQGYQPQHF. CDR3 DNA sequence: TGTGCCAGCAGCCTACAGGGCTATCAGCCCCAGCATTTT. Drawing the rest from reference TRBV7-2 and TRBJ1-5, the complete variable domain is GAGVSQSPSNKVTEKGKDVELRCDPISGHTALYWYRQSLGQGLEFLIYFQGNSAPDKSGLPSDRFSAERTGGSVSTLTIQRTQQEDSAVYLCASSLQGYQPQHFGDGTRLSIL.